The sequence of this TCR beta chain was determined in a study of human T cells and chemical hapten exposure. Findings and caveats of the study: Expanded TCR sets contained significantly more large CDR3 similarity clusters than controls. Among TCRs, those above 1 in 1000 frequency were unaffected by DPC sensitization.

One entry per CDR3 protein results from TCRdb running MiXCR on the RACE reads. The data show about 120,000 distinct CDR3 sequences, with approximately 13% seen just once and 0.7% to 0.95% held by the top ten. V lost 0 bases and J lost 5, with 22 bases in between. In germline, CDR1 is MNHNY, CDR2 SVGAGI (reference sequence). CDR3 length: 18 residues. Time point in this sample: patch test 1, 2 weeks after DPC sensitization. As to treatment: therapeutic diphenylcyclopropenone sensitization with weekly scalp DPC. This clonotype was found a few times. Its target is not known. The clonotype originates from a man between 18 and 29 years old with alopecia areata. Some clones in this sample may be carry-over from other donors' samples. V and J are TRBV6-6 and TRBJ1-2; D is uncertain. This material consisted of whole blood, taken in connection with sensitization to the hapten diphenylcyclopropenone (DPC). The CDR3 sequence: CASSYSKVLVQEHYGYTF. DNA of the CDR3: TGTGCCAGCAGTTACTCGAAAGTCCTGGTGCAGGAGCATTATGGCTACACCTTC.